Listed below are T cell receptor beta chains from one sample, sequenced in a study of blood T cell repertoires in COVID-19. Sequencing was performed with immunoSEQ multiplex PCR; in TCRdb, only in-frame clones are kept and a portion is missing. The table lists 81,000 or so clones, roughly 92% of them singletons, with about 6.6% in the top ten. The specimen sequenced was peripheral blood. Receptors were obtained from a woman aged 55-75 years with active COVID-19. Both conserved end residues are part of each CDR3. Fields, in order: J gene, V gene, CDR3 length, D gene, clone size, CDR3 DNA, CDR3 protein. A D gene is named only where the DNA matches it firmly. Clone size is given for some rows only: seen once, a few or many times, or a class if the clone is expanded.

J: TRBJ2-7
V: TRBV9
length: 15
D: TRBD2
size: few
DNA: TGTGCCAGCAGCGCTAGCGGGACGAGCTCCTACGAGCAGTACTTC
CDR3: CASSASGTSSYEQYF

J: TRBJ2-1
V: TRBV15
length: 12
D: -
size: -
DNA: TGTGCCACCAGCAGTAGGGGTAATGAGCAGTTCTTC
CDR3: CATSSRGNEQFF

J: TRBJ1-3
V: TRBV3-1/TRBV3-2
length: 14
D: -
size: -
DNA: TGTGCCAGCAGCCAAGGGGCAGGAGGAAACACCATATATTTT
CDR3: CASSQGAGGNTIYF

J: TRBJ2-5
V: TRBV19
length: 12
D: -
size: -
DNA: TGTGCCAGTCAACGGGGCCAAGAGACCCAGTACTTC
CDR3: CASQRGQETQYF

J: TRBJ1-1
V: TRBV18
length: 16
D: -
size: -
DNA: TGTGCCAGCTCACCAGGGGGGTCGGTGAGGAACACTGAAGCTTTCTTT
CDR3: CASSPGGSVRNTEAFF

J: TRBJ1-3
V: TRBV5-5
length: 15
D: -
size: -
DNA: TGTGCCAGCAGCGCGGACAGAAACTCTGGAAACACCATATATTTT
CDR3: CASSADRNSGNTIYF

J: TRBJ2-1
V: TRBV6-5
length: 16
D: -
size: -
DNA: TGTGCCAGCAGTTACTTCCCTAGCGACTCCTACAATGAGCAGTTCTTC
CDR3: CASSYFPSDSYNEQFF

J: TRBJ2-7
V: TRBV30
length: 12
D: TRBD2
size: -
DNA: TGTGCCTGGGCGGGGGGTTTCTACGAGCAGTACTTC
CDR3: CAWAGGFYEQYF

J: TRBJ1-1
V: TRBV28
length: 13
D: -
size: -
DNA: TGTGCCAGCAGGGCACCACTGAACACTGAAGCTTTCTTT
CDR3: CASRAPLNTEAFF

J: TRBJ2-3
V: TRBV9
length: 14
D: TRBD2
size: -
DNA: TGTGCCAGCAGCCCGGGGGGGGGCCCAGATACGCAGTATTTT
CDR3: CASSPGGGPDTQYF

J: TRBJ2-1
V: TRBV28
length: 11
D: -
size: once
DNA: TGTGCCAGCAGTAGCGCTAATGAGCAGTTCTTC
CDR3: CASSSANEQFF

J: TRBJ2-3
V: TRBV5-4
length: 15
D: TRBD2
size: -
DNA: TGTGCCAGCAGACCGGGACTAGGGGACACAGATACGCAGTATTTT
CDR3: CASRPGLGDTDTQYF

J: TRBJ1-5
V: TRBV19
length: 16
D: TRBD1
size: -
DNA: TGTGCCAGTAGTCCCGGACAGGGCCGAAGCAATCAGCCCCAGCATTTT
CDR3: CASSPGQGRSNQPQHF

J: TRBJ2-7
V: TRBV6-5
length: 14
D: -
size: -
DNA: TGTGCCAGCGGAGGCGGCGGGGCCTCTCGGGTGCAGTACTTC
CDR3: CASGGGGASRVQYF

J: TRBJ1-2
V: TRBV3-1/TRBV3-2
length: 13
D: TRBD1
size: -
DNA: TGTGCCAGCAGCCAAACAGGGGCGAATGGCTACACCTTC
CDR3: CASSQTGANGYTF

J: TRBJ2-5
V: TRBV28
length: 11
D: -
size: -
DNA: TGTGCCAGCAGTTCTCCGGAGACCCAGTACTTC
CDR3: CASSSPETQYF